The text below deals with one TCR beta chain. Its antigen is not known. The data were obtained in a study of cytomegalovirus exposure and HLA in healthy donors. Findings and caveats of the study: In an earlier analysis, productive rearrangement rates for most beta V segments clustered near 87% or 30%. Among immune exposure information, only CMV serostatus was available.

This CDR3 region has 16 residues. CDR1 SGHRS and CDR2 YFSETQ come from the germline V gene. J was trimmed by 6 bases and V by 0 bases; bases with no gene match: 6. Primers for the PCR totalled 60 Vbeta and 13 Jbeta. The protocol was immunoSEQ multiplex PCR, while the TCRdb copy is restricted to in-frame clones and leaves out a portion. The table includes 75,000 to 95,000 clones, less than 70% detected once. The sequence was obtained from a man aged 50-60 years in good health and CMV-seronegative. The rearrangement joins TRBV5-1 to TRBJ2-3, with 11 bases matching TRBD2. The specimen was PBMCs. CDR3 sequence reads: CASSLELAGGWDTQYF. CDR3 DNA sequence: TGCGCCAGCAGCTTGGAGCTAGCGGGGGGTTGGGATACGCAGTATTTT.